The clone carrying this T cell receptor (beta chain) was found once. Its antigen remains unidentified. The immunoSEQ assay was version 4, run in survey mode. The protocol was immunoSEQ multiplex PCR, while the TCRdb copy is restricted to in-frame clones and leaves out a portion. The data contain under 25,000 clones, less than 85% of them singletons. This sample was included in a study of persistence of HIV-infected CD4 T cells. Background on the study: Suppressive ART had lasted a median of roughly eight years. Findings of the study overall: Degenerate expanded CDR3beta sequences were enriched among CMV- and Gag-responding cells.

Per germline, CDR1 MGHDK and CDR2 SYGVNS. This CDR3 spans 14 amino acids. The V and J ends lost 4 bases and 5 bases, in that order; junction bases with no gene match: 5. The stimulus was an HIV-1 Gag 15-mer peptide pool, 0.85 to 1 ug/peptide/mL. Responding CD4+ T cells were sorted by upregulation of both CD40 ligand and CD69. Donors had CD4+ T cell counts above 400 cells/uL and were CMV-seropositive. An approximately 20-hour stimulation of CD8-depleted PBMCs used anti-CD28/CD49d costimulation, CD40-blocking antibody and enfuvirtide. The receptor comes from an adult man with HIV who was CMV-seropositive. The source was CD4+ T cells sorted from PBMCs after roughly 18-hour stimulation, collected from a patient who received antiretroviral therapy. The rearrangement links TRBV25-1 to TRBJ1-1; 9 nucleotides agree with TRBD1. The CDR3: CASSVDRGGTEAFF. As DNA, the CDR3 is TGTGCCAGCAGTGTCGACAGGGGGGGGACTGAAGCTTTCTTT. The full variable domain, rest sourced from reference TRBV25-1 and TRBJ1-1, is EADIYQTPRYLVIGTGKKITLECSQTMGHDKMYWYQQDPGMELHLIHYSYGVNSTEKGDLSSESTVSRIRTEHFPLTLESARPSHTSQYLCASSVDRGGTEAFFGQGTRLTVV.